This T cell receptor beta chain was sequenced in a study of blood T cell repertoires in COVID-19. In this sample, this clone turned up a few times. Original analysis: Amplification from reference gene primers served as the basis for estimated nucleated cell counts. Using immunoSEQ multiplex PCR, the repertoire was profiled, and TCRdb retains in-frame clones only, with some absent. For V, J and clone size, that table is used; D and trimming come from the DNA. The sample shows hundreds of thousands of clones, more than 65% of them seen only once. V shed 5 bases, J shed 5 bases, and the junction held 8 bases outside the gene matches. Germline V gene data show CDR1 as MDHEN and CDR2 as SYDVKM. The CDR3 is made up of 17 amino acids.

This clonotype originated in a woman aged 80 or over with acute or convalescent COVID-19. The chain joins TRBV28 to TRBJ2-2; 13 bases line up with TRBD2. The sequencing input was peripheral blood. CDR3 in amino acids: CASSATSGRAKTGELFF. For the CDR3, the DNA is TGTGCCAGCAGTGCAACTAGCGGGAGGGCCAAAACCGGGGAGCTGTTTTTT.